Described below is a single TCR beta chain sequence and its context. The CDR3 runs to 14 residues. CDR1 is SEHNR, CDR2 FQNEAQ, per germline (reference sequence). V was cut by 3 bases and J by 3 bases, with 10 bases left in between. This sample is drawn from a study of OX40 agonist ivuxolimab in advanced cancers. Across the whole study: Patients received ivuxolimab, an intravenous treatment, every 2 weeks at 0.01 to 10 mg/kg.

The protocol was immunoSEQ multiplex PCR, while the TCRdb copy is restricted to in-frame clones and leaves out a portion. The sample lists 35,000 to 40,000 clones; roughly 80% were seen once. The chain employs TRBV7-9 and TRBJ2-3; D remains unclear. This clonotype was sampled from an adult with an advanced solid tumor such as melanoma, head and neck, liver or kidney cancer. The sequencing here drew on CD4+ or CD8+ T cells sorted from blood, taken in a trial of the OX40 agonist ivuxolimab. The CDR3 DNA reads TGTGCCAGCAGCTTGTTCAGCGTGACAGATACGCAGTATTTT. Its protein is CASSLFSVTDTQYF.